The clone carrying this T cell receptor (beta chain) was seen once. No antigen is known for it. These data originate in a study of cytomegalovirus exposure and HLA in healthy donors. Whole-study results and caveats: Across donors, presence/absence analyses took sequencing depth to be roughly uniform. Information on immune exposure was restricted to one variable (CMV serostatus).

Donors sampled were nominally healthy, though unrecorded immune exposures were likely. In the PCR, 60 Vbeta and 13 Jbeta primers were used. Data came from immunoSEQ multiplex PCR; TCRdb stores just in-frame clones and leaves some out. Here the sample spans roughly 100,000 clones, roughly 75% being singletons. The receptor was isolated from a man aged 40-55 years in good health and CMV-seronegative. The sample consisted of PBMCs.

CDR3 protein: CASSPSLSPGPQYF. CDR3 bases: TGTGCCAGCAGCCCGTCCCTCTCGCCGGGTCCCCAGTACTTC. J is TRBJ2-5 and V is TRBV7-2; D not certain. The length of the CDR3 is 14 residues. The germline V gene encodes CDR1 SGHTA and CDR2 FQGNSA. Deletions cut 5 bases from V and 9 bases from J, with 19 bases between.